The 4 T cell receptor beta chains below were found in one sample sequenced in a study of OX40 agonist ivuxolimab in advanced cancers. Profiling relied on immunoSEQ multiplex PCR, and the TCRdb table lists in-frame clones only, not all of them. The sample has about 84,000 clones, approximately 80% seen once. The specimen was CD4+ or CD8+ T cells sorted from blood, collected in a trial of the OX40 agonist ivuxolimab. These receptors originate from an adult with an advanced solid tumor such as melanoma, head and neck, liver or kidney cancer.

V is TRBV5-1 and J is TRBJ1-1; tentative D call: TRBD1 (5 bases). The CDR3 sequence is 15 residues long. Germline loops: CDR1 SGHRS, CDR2 YFSETQ. Trimming took off 0 bases at V and 0 bases at J, with 9 bases between the two ends. This chain's CDR3 is CASSLEGVMNTEAFF. The CDR3 bases are TGCGCCAGCAGCTTGGAAGGGGTTATGAACACTGAAGCTTTCTTT.

The chain combines TRBV5-1 with TRBJ2-3; D may match TRBD1 or TRBD2 (6 bases each). Germline loops: CDR1 SGHRS, CDR2 YFSETQ. The CDR3 length is 13 residues. The V and J ends lost 2 bases and 6 bases respectively, with 10 bases between them. The CDR3 loop reads CASSFRGRDTQYF. DNA for the CDR3: TGCGCCAGCAGCTTTCGGGGGCGGGATACGCAGTATTTT. Looking up the rest from reference TRBV5-1 and TRBJ2-3 gives the full variable domain: KAGVTQTPRYLIKTRGQQVTLSCSPISGHRSVSWYQQTPGQGLQFLFEYFSETQRNKGNFPGRFSGRQFSNSRSEMNVSTLELGDSALYLCASSFRGRDTQYFGPGTRLTVL.

The chain links TRBV7-6 to TRBJ2-5; 10 bases match TRBD2. CDR1 is SGHVS, CDR2 FNYEAQ, per germline. This CDR3 spans 14 amino acids. After removal of 2 bases from V and 4 bases from J, the junction contained 1 base not matched to a gene. Written as DNA, the CDR3 is TGTGCCAGCAGCTTAATAGCGGGGGGAGAGACCCAGTACTTC. Residues: CASSLIAGGETQYF. Full variable domain (rest looked up from reference TRBV7-6 and TRBJ2-5): GAGVSQSPRYKVTKRGQDVALRCDPISGHVSLYWYRQALGQGPEFLTYFNYEAQQDKSGLPNDRFSAERPEGSISTLTIQRTEQRDSAMYRCASSLIAGGETQYFGPGTRLLVL.

The rearrangement links TRBV5-5 to TRBJ1-3; 7 nucleotides agree with TRBD1. There are 15 residues in the CDR3. Trimming at V came to 4 bases and at J to 0 bases, leaving 4 bases not matched to a gene. Germline assignment: CDR1 SGHKS and CDR2 YYEKEE (reference sequence). The CDR3 nucleotides are TGTGCCAGCAGCGGGGGACAGAGCTCTGGAAACACCATATATTTT. Its protein product is CASSGGQSSGNTIYF. The variable domain in full, with the rest retrieved from reference TRBV5-5 and TRBJ1-3, is DAGVTQSPTHLIKTRGQQVTLRCSPISGHKSVSWYQQVLGQGPQFIFQYYEKEERGRGNFPDRFSARQFPNYSSELNVNALLLGDSALYLCASSGGQSSGNTIYFGEGSWLTVV.